These 19 T cell receptor beta chains share one sample of origin, sequenced in a study of cytomegalovirus exposure and HLA in healthy donors. Researchers ran the PCR with 60 Vbeta and 13 Jbeta primers. Data came from immunoSEQ multiplex PCR; TCRdb stores just in-frame clones and leaves some out. Of under 200,000 clones in the sample, over 60% are singletons; the top ten hold around an eighth. The sample comprised PBMCs. These receptors came from a man aged 50 to 60 in good health and CMV-seropositive.

The chain combines TRBV27 with TRBJ1-1; D is unresolved. Trimming left V 2 bases short and J 6 bases short, with 16 bases between. From germline, CDR1 is MNHEY and CDR2 SMNVEV (reference sequence). The CDR3 is 15 amino acids. DNA for the CDR3: TGTGCCAGCAGTTTAGGGCAGAGGGCATGGGCTGAAGCTTTCTTT. Residues: CASSLGQRAWAEAFF.

This rearrangement joins TRBV15 to TRBJ2-7; TRBD1 is a possible D gene (6 bases). In germline, CDR1 is LNHNV, CDR2 YYDKDF (reference sequence). V lost 0 bases to trimming and J lost 0 bases, with 9 bases between them. This CDR3 spans 15 amino acids. CDR3 bases: TGTGCCACCAGCAGAGAGGCAGGGGCCTCCTACGAGCAGTACTTC. Amino acid sequence: CATSREAGASYEQYF.

This clone was seen only once. This chain links TRBV5-1 with TRBJ1-1; tentatively, D is TRBD1 (6 bases). The CDR3 consists of 14 residues. Trimming stripped 3 bases from V and 2 bases from J, with 11 bases between. Germline V lookup: CDR1 SGHRS, CDR2 YFSETQ. The DNA for the CDR3 is TGCGCCAGCAGCTCGACCAGGGGTAACACTGAAGCTTTCTTT. Its translation is CASSSTRGNTEAFF.

The chain carries TRBV6-1 and TRBJ1-1; 10 bases are a match to TRBD1. Germline V gene data show CDR1 as MNHNS and CDR2 as SASEGT. Trimming took 3 bases from V and 6 from J; bases not matched to a gene: 1. This CDR3 has 13 residues. The CDR3: CASSETGGPEAFF. For the CDR3, the DNA is TGTGCCAGCAGTGAGACAGGGGGCCCTGAAGCTTTCTTT.

The chain has TRBV19 and TRBJ1-1; D might be TRBD1 (6 bases). The CDR3 extends over 11 amino acids. The germline gives CDR1 LNHDA, CDR2 SQIVND (reference sequence). Trimming left V 5 bases short and J 8 bases short, with 9 bases between. CDR3 residues: CASSQGTEAFF. CDR3 nucleotides: TGTGCCAGTAGTCAGGGGACAGAAGCTTTCTTT.

This chain joins TRBV28 and TRBJ2-3; a possible D gene is TRBD2 (6 bases). V was shortened by 8 bases and J by 1 base, with 10 bases between the two germline ends. CDR3 length: 13 amino acids. Per the germline V gene, CDR1 is MDHEN and CDR2 is SYDVKM. CDR3 sequence: CASRGRGTDTQYF. The CDR3 nucleotides read TGTGCCAGCCGGGGGAGAGGCACAGATACGCAGTATTTT. Looking up the rest from reference TRBV28 and TRBJ2-3 gives the full variable domain: DVKVTQSSRYLVKRTGEKVFLECVQDMDHENMFWYRQDPGLGLRLIYFSYDVKMKEKGDIPEGYSVSREKKERFSLILESASTNQTSMYLCASRGRGTDTQYFGPGTRLTVL.

The V and J genes are TRBV7-6 and TRBJ2-3, with a weak D call TRBD1 (6 bases). The V end was cut by 1 base, the J end by 4 bases, with 6 bases between. This CDR3 has 13 amino acids. Per the germline V gene, CDR1 is SGHVS and CDR2 is FNYEAQ. DNA of the CDR3: TGTGCCAGCAGCTTAGGGACAGCAGATACGCAGTATTTT. Translation gives CASSLGTADTQYF.

V and J are TRBV9 and TRBJ2-7, with 7 bases fitting TRBD2. The J segment lost 4 bases and the V segment lost 1 base, leaving 8 bases of the junction unmatched. The CDR3 has 15 amino acids. Germline CDR1 is SGDLS and CDR2 is YYNGEE. DNA of the CDR3: TGTGCCAGCAGCGTAAGCGGACTAGAAGTATACGAGCAGTACTTC. This encodes CASSVSGLEVYEQYF.

CDR3 DNA: TGTGCCAGCAGCTTACAGGTCACTGAAGCTTTCTTT. Translated, it gives CASSLQVTEAFF. This sequence joins TRBV7-9 and TRBJ1-1; D ambiguous. This CDR3 has 12 residues. Looked up from germline, CDR1 is SEHNR and CDR2 is FQNEAQ (reference sequence). V was trimmed by 2 bases and J by 4 bases, leaving 5 bases between them.

V and J are TRBV6-5 and TRBJ1-2; D remains unclear. The CDR3 loop spans 14 amino acids. Germline CDR1 MNHEY, CDR2 SVGAGI. Trimming shortened V by 5 bases and J by 8 bases, and 18 bases separated the two germline ends. CDR3 sequence: CASSRTRRTGGYTF. The CDR3 bases are TGTGCCAGCAGTCGAACCCGGAGGACGGGCGGCTACACCTTC.

The chain carries TRBV2 and TRBJ1-3; D may be TRBD1 (5 bases). The CDR3 loop spans 16 amino acids. The V and J ends lost 6 bases and 0 bases respectively, with 15 bases between them. Looked up from germline, CDR1 is SNHLY and CDR2 is FYNNEI. CDR3: CASSLLGLLSGNTIYF. CDR3 sequence (DNA): TGTGCCAGCAGCCTATTGGGACTTCTCTCTGGAAACACCATATATTTT.

This chain uses TRBV28 with TRBJ1-1; D perhaps matches TRBD1 (5 bases). Germline V CDR1 and CDR2: MDHEN, SYDVKM. The CDR3 runs to 15 residues. Trimming left V 3 bases short and J 1 base short, with 12 bases between. CDR3 protein: CASSLWGIRNTEAFF. The CDR3 DNA reads as TGTGCCAGCAGTTTGTGGGGCATAAGGAACACTGAAGCTTTCTTT.

This chain uses TRBV6-6 with TRBJ2-3, with 7 bases matching TRBD2. CDR1 and CDR2 from the germline V gene are MNHNY and SVGAGI (reference sequence). The V segment lost 5 bases and the J segment 8 bases; nucleotides outside the gene matches: 4. CDR3 length: 12 amino acids. This CDR3 is CASSVSGSTQYF. The CDR3, as DNA: TGTGCCAGCAGTGTTAGCGGGTCTACGCAGTATTTT.

V is TRBV7-3 and J is TRBJ1-1; D remains ambiguous. Germline V CDR1 and CDR2: SGHTA, FQGTGA. This CDR3 is 14 amino acids long. Trimming stripped 1 base from V and 3 bases from J, with 9 bases between. Here the CDR3 reads CASSLRSGDTEAFF. CDR3 in DNA: TGTGCCAGCAGCTTAAGAAGCGGGGACACTGAAGCTTTCTTT.

This chain uses TRBV7-9 with TRBJ2-4, with a possible D match to TRBD2 (5 bases). V gave up 4 bases and J gave up 8 bases, with 9 bases separating them. There are 12 residues in the CDR3. Germline lookup yields CDR1 SEHNR and CDR2 FQNEAQ (reference sequence). This chain's CDR3 is CASSSTEDIQYF. CDR3 bases: TGTGCCAGCAGCTCGACGGAGGACATTCAGTACTTC.

The genes are TRBV5-1 and TRBJ2-2, with TRBD1 matching 9 bases. The germline CDR1 and CDR2 sequences are SGHRS and YFSETQ. V dropped 3 bases and J dropped 3; count of bases not matched to a gene: 3. This CDR3 spans 15 amino acids. Here the CDR3 reads CASSSWTGDTGELFF. CDR3 bases: TGCGCCAGCAGCTCCTGGACAGGGGACACCGGGGAGCTGTTTTTT.

The chain joins TRBV27 to TRBJ2-3, with D possibly being TRBD1 (5 bases). Trimming stripped 3 bases from V and 3 bases from J, with 13 bases between. Per germline, CDR1 MNHEY and CDR2 SMNVEV (reference sequence). This CDR3 has 15 amino acids. CDR3 bases: TGTGCCAGCAGTTTGAGGCAGGGAAGGACAGATACGCAGTATTTT. Translating it yields CASSLRQGRTDTQYF.

The chain has TRBV6-5 and TRBJ2-1, with TRBD1 identical over 8 bases. Germline lookup yields CDR1 MNHEY and CDR2 SVGAGI. V was pared by 5 bases and J by 5 bases, with 8 bases of the junction left unmatched. The CDR3 extends over 15 amino acids. The DNA for the CDR3 is TGTGCCAGCAGTAATGGACAGGGACGCGACAATGAGCAGTTCTTC. It specifies CASSNGQGRDNEQFF.

The chain recombines TRBV28 with TRBJ2-2; 8 nucleotides align to TRBD1. This CDR3 comprises 15 residues. V trimming: 6 bases; J trimming: 3 bases; junction bases outside the gene matches: 6. CDR1 and CDR2 from the germline V gene are MDHEN and SYDVKM. In DNA form, the CDR3 reads TGTGCCAGCAGGTCGGACAGGGCCTACACCGGGGAGCTGTTTTTT. Its protein is CASRSDRAYTGELFF. The full variable domain, rest sourced from reference TRBV28 and TRBJ2-2, is DVKVTQSSRYLVKRTGEKVFLECVQDMDHENMFWYRQDPGLGLRLIYFSYDVKMKEKGDIPEGYSVSREKKERFSLILESASTNQTSMYLCASRSDRAYTGELFFGEGSRLTVL.